Presented here are 27 T cell receptor beta chains from one specimen sequenced in a study (dated by TCRdb to between 2014 and 2017). Library method: 5' RACE. Sequencing was carried out with an Illumina MiSeq. TCRdb ran its own pipeline on the public reads, namely fastp trimming at Q25 and MiXCR clone calling, and kept in-frame beta chains. Rows with one shared CDR3 protein collapse into an entry with the most common genes and DNA. In all, the sample holds under 11,000 distinct CDR3 sequences, and around a quarter of those were seen once. Of the sample, approximately 3.2% is held by the ten largest clones. Cells that were CD4+CD25+CD127-/low were isolated as Tregs. Input material: Tregs sorted from a lymph node. The receptors shown here come from a female donor with breast cancer.

This clonotype is labeled as medium-sized. This sequence joins TRBV24-1 and TRBJ2-1; TRBD1 agrees at 8 bases. The CDR3 consists of 17 residues. After removal of 1 base from V and 9 bases from J, the junction contained 13 bases not matched to a gene. Germline CDR1 reads KGHDR; CDR2 reads SFDVKD. CDR3 sequence (DNA): TGTGCCACCAGTGATTTATTCACAGGGGGTTTAGGTGGTGAGCAGTTCTTC. Its translation: CATSDLFTGGLGGEQFF.

The sample holds a few counts of this clonotype. This rearrangement joins TRBV5-1 to TRBJ1-4, with TRBD1 as a possible D gene (5 bases). This CDR3 contains 17 residues. Germline CDR1 reads SGHRS; CDR2 reads YFSETQ. V lost 0 bases and J 5 bases, leaving 17 bases between the germline ends. As DNA, the CDR3 is TGCGCCAGCAGCTTGGCCCCAACGGGGGGAGAGAATGAAAAACTGTTTTTT. Translated: CASSLAPTGGENEKLFF.

Within the sample, this clonotype is medium-sized. As DNA, the CDR3 is TGCAGCGCCCAACTAGGATACGAGCAGTTCTTC. This encodes CSAQLGYEQFF. The chain recombines TRBV29-1 with TRBJ2-1; tentative D call: TRBD2 (5 bases). V lost 7 bases and J lost 10, with 14 bases in between. The germline CDR1 and CDR2 sequences are SQVTM and ANQGSEA. There are 11 residues in the CDR3.

This sequence joins TRBV12-3 or TRBV12-4 and TRBJ2-1; D is possibly TRBD1 (6 bases). The ends were cut back, 4 bases at V and 0 bases at J, with 13 bases in the middle. The CDR3 is 16 residues long. The CDR3 region is CASSSGTRGSYNEQFF. The CDR3 DNA is TGTGCCAGCAGTTCAGGGACAAGAGGCTCCTACAATGAGCAGTTCTTC.

This clonotype was counted at least ten times. The chain uses TRBV7-3 and TRBJ1-1; unclear D gene. In germline, CDR1 is SGHTA, CDR2 FQGTGA. Trimming left V 1 base short and J 2 bases short, with 5 bases between. The CDR3 runs 13 residues. This CDR3 is CASSLNVNTEAFF. For the CDR3, the DNA is TGTGCCAGCAGCTTAAATGTCAACACTGAAGCTTTCTTT.

At least ten counts were recorded for this clonotype. V usage is TRBV7-9 and J usage is TRBJ2-1; weak D call: TRBD2 (5 bases). This CDR3 comprises 13 residues. In germline, CDR1 is SEHNR, CDR2 FQNEAQ (reference sequence). The V gene lost 6 bases and the J gene lost 3 bases, with 9 bases spanning the gap. Here the CDR3 DNA reads TGTGCCAGCAGAGCCGGGAACTACAATGAGCAGTTCTTC. As protein: CASRAGNYNEQFF.

The chain is built from TRBV4-1 and TRBJ1-1; D is undetermined. The CDR3 extends over 19 amino acids. Trimming took 0 bases from V and 14 from J, leaving 34 bases between them. Germline V lookup: CDR1 MGHRA, CDR2 YSYEKL. CDR3 protein: CASSQDSPQSSGVHNEQFF. CDR3 nucleotide sequence: TGCGCCAGCAGCCAAGATAGCCCGCAAAGTAGCGGGGTTCACAATGAGCAGTTCTTT.

Relative to its sample, this clonotype is medium-sized. The chain links TRBV15 to TRBJ2-2; TRBD1 is a possible D gene (5 bases). Germline V gene data show CDR1 as LNHNV and CDR2 as YYDKDF (reference sequence). The CDR3 totals 15 residues. Deletions cut 5 bases from V and 4 bases from J, with 14 bases between. The CDR3 DNA follows: TGTGCCACCAGCCCTAGTAGGGGTGGCACCGGGGAGCTGTTTTTT. Its protein product is CATSPSRGGTGELFF.

This clonotype rates as medium-sized. The rearrangement links TRBV7-8 to TRBJ1-5, with 11 positions matching TRBD1. V gave up 3 bases and J gave up 5 bases; unmatched junction bases: 15. The CDR3 is 19 amino acids. Germline V gene lookup returns CDR1 SGHVS and CDR2 FQNEAQ. DNA for the CDR3: TGTGCCAGCAGCTTGAGTGGACAGGGGGCGTCTGAGTGGGATCAGCCCCAGCATTTT. Translated, it gives CASSLSGQGASEWDQPQHF.

For this clonotype: This CDR3 is missing its conserved last phenylalanine or tryptophan, likely due to a read error. This chain connects TRBV6-1 to TRBJ2-1; D tentatively fits TRBD1 or TRBD2 (5 bases each). The germline CDR1 and CDR2 sequences are MNHNS and SASEGT. Trimming took 5 bases from V and 4 from J, leaving 15 bases between them. This CDR3 is 15 amino acids long. The DNA of the CDR3 is TGTGCCAGCAGTCCCGGGACGGCACCTTACAATGAGCAGTTCATC. Its protein product is CASSPGTAPYNEQFI.

Worth noting for this clonotype: One base away lies a much larger clone, so this may be a sequencing read error. The chain is built from TRBV12-3 or TRBV12-4 and TRBJ2-7; D might be TRBD1 or TRBD2, each matching 5 bases. CDR3 length equals 14 residues. The CDR3: CAGSRGRKPYEQYF. The CDR3 DNA is TGTGCCGGCAGCCGGGGACGGAAACCCTACGAGCAGTACTTC.

By share, this clonotype ranks as medium-sized. The rearrangement links TRBV6-5 to TRBJ2-7; D may be TRBD1 (5 bases). V dropped 2 bases and J dropped 4 bases, with 9 bases sitting between them. The CDR3 totals 13 residues. The germline gives CDR1 MNHEY, CDR2 SVGAGI. The CDR3 here is CASSYDSVYEQYF. Here the CDR3 DNA reads TGTGCCAGCAGTTACGACAGCGTTTACGAGCAGTACTTC.

Sample share makes this clonotype medium-sized. The chain joins TRBV11-3 to TRBJ2-1, with 13 bases matching TRBD2. The CDR3 runs to 17 residues. V was pared by 4 bases and J by 5 bases, with 8 bases of the junction left unmatched. From germline, CDR1 is SGHNT and CDR2 YENEEA. CDR3 nucleotide sequence: TGTGCCAGCAGCTCGGGACTAGCGGGACTCCTCGACAATGAGCAGTTCTTC. Protein sequence: CASSSGLAGLLDNEQFF.

In regard to this clonotype: A much larger clone differs from this one at a single base, so this may be a read error. The chain uses TRBV13 and TRBJ1-5; the D is unclear. The CDR3 is 14 amino acids. V was trimmed by 6 bases and J by 4 bases, leaving 13 bases between them. CDR1 is PRHDT, CDR2 FYEKMQ, per germline (reference sequence). CDR3 region: CASSPRVLNQPQHF. The CDR3 DNA follows: TGTGCCAGCAGTCCGCGGGTCTTAAATCAGCCCCAGCATTTT.

The chain has TRBV5-8 and TRBJ2-1; TRBD2 matches at 14 bases. CDR3 length: 16 amino acids. Germline CDR1 SGHTS, CDR2 YDEGEE. V shed 3 bases and J 4 bases; nucleotides not matched to a gene: 3. Here the CDR3 DNA reads TGTGCCAGCAGCTCGGGGACTAGCGGGAGTTACAATGAGCAGTTCTTC. It translates to CASSSGTSGSYNEQFF.

This clonotype was recorded a few times. A much larger clonotype is one base distant, so this may be a read error. The V gene is TRBV4-1, the J gene TRBJ1-5; D is undetermined. Germline CDR1 MGHRA, CDR2 YSYEKL. The V end was cut by 0 bases, the J end by 6 bases, with 12 bases between. The CDR3 is 15 amino acids. The CDR3 protein is CASSQDEQRSQPQHF. Here the CDR3 DNA reads TGCGCCAGCAGCCAAGATGAGCAGAGGAGTCAGCCCCAGCATTTT.

Note on this clonotype: The junction and the germline gene differ at one end; a read error may be behind it. The chain has TRBV20-1 and TRBJ2-7; the D gene is possibly TRBD1 (5 bases). CDR1 is DFQATT, CDR2 SNEGSKA, per germline (reference sequence). The CDR3 contains 12 residues. CDR3 in amino acids: CSASEQVYGQYF. The CDR3 DNA follows: TGCAGTGCTAGCGAACAGGTCTACGGGCAGTACTTC.

This clonotype was picked up one time. One junction end does not reproduce the germline sequence, and a read error may be involved. This chain links TRBV5-5 with TRBJ2-7; weak D call: TRBD1 (6 bases). The germline CDR1 and CDR2 sequences are SGHKS and YYEKEE (reference sequence). The CDR3 is 15 residues long. The CDR3 loop reads CASSLGTGFSYEQCF. Written as DNA, the CDR3 is TGTGCCAGCAGCTTGGGAACAGGGTTCTCCTACGAGCAGTGCTTC.

Worth noting for this clonotype: A much larger clone lies a single base off, so this may be a read error. The V and J genes are TRBV27 and TRBJ2-4; 11 bases match TRBD1. Germline V gene lookup returns CDR1 MNHEY and CDR2 SMNVEV (reference sequence). This CDR3 contains 15 residues. CDR3 region: CTSSRRDRGSDIQYF. DNA for the CDR3: TGTACCAGCAGCCGTCGGGACAGGGGGTCGGACATTCAGTACTTC.

This clonotype was observed many times. The CDR3 region is CASSSGTGVYEQYF. The CDR3 bases are TGTGCCAGCAGTTCCGGGACAGGGGTTTACGAGCAGTACTTC. V is TRBV25-1 and J is TRBJ2-7; 10 nucleotides align to TRBD1. The CDR3 is 14 amino acids. The germline CDR1 and CDR2 sequences are MGHDK and SYGVNS. V lost 5 bases, J lost 4 bases, and 5 bases stayed unmatched.

This clonotype was found a few times. For the CDR3, the DNA is TGCAGTGCTAGTGGGCTAGCGGGGCCCTACGAGCAGTACTTC. It yields the protein CSASGLAGPYEQYF. The gene calls are TRBV20-1 and TRBJ2-7; 9 bases are shared with TRBD2. The junction had 5 bases not matched to a gene; V was cut back by 3 bases and J by 2 bases. The CDR3 contains 14 residues. The germline V gene encodes CDR1 DFQATT and CDR2 SNEGSKA (reference sequence).

A few counts support this clonotype. The chain combines TRBV5-1 with TRBJ2-7, with D tentatively TRBD1 (6 bases). Germline V gene sequence: CDR1 SGHRS, CDR2 YFSETQ. Trimming pared 3 bases from V and 10 bases from J, leaving 26 bases between. CDR3 length: 16 residues. The CDR3 spells CASSSNPQGHYGDQYF. The CDR3 bases are TGCGCCAGCAGCTCCAACCCACAGGGTCACTACGGCGATCAGTACTTC.

This clonotype was observed at least ten times. V and J are TRBV20-1 and TRBJ1-5; D ambiguous. Germline CDR1 reads DFQATT; CDR2 reads SNEGSKA (reference sequence). Between the trimmed V and J ends, which lost 5 bases and 0 bases, there was a span of 5 bases. The CDR3 is 12 amino acids. As DNA, the CDR3 is TGCAGTGCTCCCTTTAGCAATCAGCCCCAGCATTTT. Translated, it gives CSAPFSNQPQHF.

In its sample, this clonotype ranks as medium-sized. The chain has TRBV12-3 or TRBV12-4 and TRBJ1-5; D perhaps matches TRBD1 (6 bases). Between the trimmed V and J ends, which lost 5 bases and 7 bases, there was a span of 21 bases. The length of the CDR3 is 16 residues. The CDR3 sequence is CASSGKYREVGQPQHF. In DNA, the CDR3 is TGTGCCAGCAGTGGAAAGTACAGGGAGGTCGGCCAGCCCCAGCATTTT.

In the case of this clonotype: This sequence may be a read error, since a much larger clone differs from it by one base. This rearrangement joins TRBV5-1 to TRBJ2-1; 8 bases map to TRBD2. This CDR3 has 16 amino acids. Germline V CDR1 and CDR2: SGHRS, YFSETQ. The CDR3 sequence: CASSLSGGDSYKEQFF. The CDR3 DNA is TGCGCCAGCAGCTTGTCGGGGGGGGATAGTTACAAGGAGCAGTTCTTC.

The chain couples TRBV9 to TRBJ2-1; 9 nucleotides align to TRBD2. Germline loops: CDR1 SGDLS, CDR2 YYNGEE. This CDR3 has 15 amino acids. Germline trimming cut 4 bases from V and 8 bases from J; bases unmatched to any gene: 10. For the CDR3, the DNA is TGTGCCAGCAGCCCCCCCAGGGCTAGCGGGGATGAGCAGTTCTTC. Its protein product is CASSPPRASGDEQFF.

This clonotype occurred many times. The chain employs TRBV30 and TRBJ2-3; the match to TRBD2 covers 9 bases. Trimming removed 8 bases from V and 6 bases from J; junction bases left unmatched: 9. The germline CDR1 and CDR2 sequences are GTSNPN and SVGIG (reference sequence). This CDR3 comprises 13 residues. CDR3: CAARLAGTDTQYF. The DNA of the CDR3 is TGTGCCGCCCGGCTAGCGGGGACGGATACGCAGTATTTT.